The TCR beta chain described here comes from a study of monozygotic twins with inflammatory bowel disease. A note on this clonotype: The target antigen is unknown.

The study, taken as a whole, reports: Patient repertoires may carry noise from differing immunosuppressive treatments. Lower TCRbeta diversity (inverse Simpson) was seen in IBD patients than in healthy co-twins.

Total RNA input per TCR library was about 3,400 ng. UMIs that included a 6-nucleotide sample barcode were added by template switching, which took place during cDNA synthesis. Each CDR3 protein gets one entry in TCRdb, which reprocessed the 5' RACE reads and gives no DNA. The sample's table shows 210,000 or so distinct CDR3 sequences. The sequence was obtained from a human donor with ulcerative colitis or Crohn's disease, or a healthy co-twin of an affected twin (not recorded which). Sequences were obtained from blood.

The CDR3 here is CASSRSGAGDTGELFF. V and J are TRBV5-1 and TRBJ2-2; the D gene TCRdb calls, TRBD2, cannot be checked with no DNA. CDR1 SGHRS and CDR2 YFSETQ come from the germline V gene. The CDR3 loop spans 16 amino acids.